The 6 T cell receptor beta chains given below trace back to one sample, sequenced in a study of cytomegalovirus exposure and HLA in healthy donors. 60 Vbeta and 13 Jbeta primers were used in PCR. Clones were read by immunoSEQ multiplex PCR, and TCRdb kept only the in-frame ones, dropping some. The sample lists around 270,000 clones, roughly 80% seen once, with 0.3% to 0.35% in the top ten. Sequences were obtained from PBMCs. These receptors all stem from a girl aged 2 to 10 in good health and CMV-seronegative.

The CDR3 coding sequence is TGCGCCAGCAACTCAAGAGCTGGTCAGCCCCAGCATTTT. Its translation is CASNSRAGQPQHF. The J gene is TRBJ1-5, the V gene TRBV10-2; D gene uncertain. Germline values: CDR1 WSHSY, CDR2 SAAADI. Between the trimmed V and J ends, which lost 7 bases and 6 bases, there was a span of 13 bases. CDR3 length: 13 amino acids.

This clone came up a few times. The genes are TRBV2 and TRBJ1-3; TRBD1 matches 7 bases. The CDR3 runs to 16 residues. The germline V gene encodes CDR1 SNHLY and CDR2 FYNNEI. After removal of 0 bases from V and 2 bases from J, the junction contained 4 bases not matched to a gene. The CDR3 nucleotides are TGTGCCAGCAGTGAAGCGACAGGGAATCCTGGAAACACCATATATTTT. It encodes CASSEATGNPGNTIYF.

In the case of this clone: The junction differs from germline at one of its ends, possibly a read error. The CDR3 DNA sequence: TGTGTCAGCAGTTTATGGGCTCGCACAGATACGCAGTATTTT. Protein sequence: CVSSLWARTDTQYF. The V and J genes are TRBV27 and TRBJ2-3; D is ambiguous. The CDR3 has 14 residues. Germline V gene lookup returns CDR1 MNHEY and CDR2 SMNVEV (reference sequence).

CDR3 region: CASRGQGSNSPLHF. The CDR3 coding sequence is TGTGCCAGCAGGGGACAGGGAAGCAATTCACCCCTCCACTTT. J is TRBJ1-6 and V is TRBV11-2, with 9 nucleotides matching TRBD1. J gave up 7 bases and V 6 bases, and 4 bases lay outside the gene matches. The CDR3 covers 14 residues. The V gene's germline CDR1 is SGHAT and CDR2 FQNNGV. Based on the CDR3 plus reference TRBV11-2 and TRBJ1-6, the full variable domain is EAGVAQSPRYKIIEKRQSVAFWCNPISGHATLYWYQQILGQGPKLLIQFQNNGVVDDSQLPKDRFSAERLKGVDSTLKIQPAKLEDSAVYLCASRGQGSNSPLHFGNGTRLTVT.

CDR3 in amino acids: CSVGGGRGSYNEQFF. The CDR3 DNA reads as TGCAGCGTCGGGGGGGGCAGGGGCTCCTACAATGAGCAGTTCTTC. V gene TRBV29-1 combines with J gene TRBJ2-1, with 8 bases lining up with TRBD2. Germline-derived CDR1 and CDR2 are SQVTM and ANQGSEA. The V gene end was trimmed by 6 bases and the J gene end by 0 bases; junction bases not matched to a gene: 7. This CDR3 is built from 15 residues.

CDR3 residues: CASSITGRRDTQYF. The CDR3 DNA sequence: TGTGCCAGTAGTATAACAGGGCGGAGAGATACGCAGTATTTT. The rearrangement joins TRBV19 to TRBJ2-3; D may be TRBD1 (6 bases). Trimming removed 2 bases at V and 5 bases at J, with 11 bases between. Germline V lookup: CDR1 LNHDA, CDR2 SQIVND (reference sequence). CDR3 length equals 14 residues.